This TCR beta chain was sequenced during a study of PD-L1 blockade in urothelial cancer. Study details: Enrolled patients had been treated previously with 0 to 3 chemotherapy regimens.

This clone was picked up one time. The CDR3 spans 16 residues. V was trimmed by 1 base and J by 1 base, leaving 12 bases between them. Per the germline V gene, CDR1 is SGHRS and CDR2 is YFSETQ. Sequencing used immunoSEQ multiplex PCR; TCRdb keeps in-frame clones, though not all of them. The sample holds approximately 47,000 clones, 75% to 85% seen once. Time point defined: pretreatment peripheral blood. This chain links TRBV5-1 with TRBJ1-3; TRBD1 might be the D (5 bases). The material sequenced was PBMCs, taken around atezolizumab (anti-PD-L1) treatment. The origin of this receptor is a man aged 45 to 65 with urothelial cancer. The CDR3 DNA is TGCGCCAGCAGCTTGTTCGGGGGTAGGTCTGGAAACACCATATATTTT. Its translation is CASSLFGGRSGNTIYF.